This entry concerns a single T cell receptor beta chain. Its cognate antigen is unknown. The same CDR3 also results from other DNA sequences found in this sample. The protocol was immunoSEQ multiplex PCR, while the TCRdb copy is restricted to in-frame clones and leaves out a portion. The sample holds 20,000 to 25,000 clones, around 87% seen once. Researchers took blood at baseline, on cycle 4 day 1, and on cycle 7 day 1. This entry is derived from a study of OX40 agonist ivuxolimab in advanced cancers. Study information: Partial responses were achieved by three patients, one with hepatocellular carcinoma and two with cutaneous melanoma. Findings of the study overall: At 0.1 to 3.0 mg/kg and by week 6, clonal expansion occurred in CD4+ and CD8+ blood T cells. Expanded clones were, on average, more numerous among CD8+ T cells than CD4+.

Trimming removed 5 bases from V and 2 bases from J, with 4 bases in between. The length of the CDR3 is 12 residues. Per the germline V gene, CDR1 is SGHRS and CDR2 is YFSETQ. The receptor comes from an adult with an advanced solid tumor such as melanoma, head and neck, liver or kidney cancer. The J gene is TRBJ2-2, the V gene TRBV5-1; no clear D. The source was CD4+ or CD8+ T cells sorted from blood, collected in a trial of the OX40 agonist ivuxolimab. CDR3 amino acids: CASRPNTGELFF. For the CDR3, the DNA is TGCGCCAGCAGACCCAACACCGGGGAGCTGTTTTTT.